The 5 T cell receptor beta chains reported below all come from one sample, sequenced in a study of cytomegalovirus exposure and HLA in healthy donors. Vbeta (60) and Jbeta (13) primers were used in the PCR. TCRdb's copy holds only in-frame clones and misses some; the assay was immunoSEQ multiplex PCR. The sample has 83,000 or so clones, around 75% seen once. The sample taken for sequencing was PBMCs. These receptors were taken from a woman aged 40 to 50 in good health and CMV-seropositive.

This sequence joins TRBV18 and TRBJ1-1; the D gene is possibly TRBD1 (5 bases). Germline values: CDR1 KGHSH, CDR2 LQKENI. Trimming shortened V by 1 base and J by 3 bases, and 6 bases separated the two germline ends. The CDR3 covers 13 residues. The CDR3 region is CASSPRGDTEAFF. The CDR3 DNA is TGTGCCAGCTCACCACGGGGGGACACTGAAGCTTTCTTT.

In this sample, this clone turned up a few times. The V and J genes are TRBV7-2 and TRBJ1-2; no clear D. The CDR3 totals 12 residues. Germline lookup yields CDR1 SGHTA and CDR2 FQGNSA. V was pared by 2 bases and J by 1 base, with 2 bases between. Here the CDR3 DNA reads TGTGCCAGCAGCTTACTTAACTATGGCTACACCTTC. Amino acid sequence: CASSLLNYGYTF.

The chain uses TRBV28 and TRBJ1-1; D is ambiguous. Germline V gene data show CDR1 as MDHEN and CDR2 as SYDVKM. V was pared by 2 bases and J by 2 bases, with 9 bases between. This CDR3 comprises 14 residues. The chain's CDR3 is CASSLTSSNTEAFF. The DNA of the CDR3 is TGTGCCAGCAGTTTAACATCCAGTAACACTGAAGCTTTCTTT.

With regard to this clone: The same CDR3 is also encoded by other DNA sequences in this sample. CDR3: CASSLGLNTEAFF. CDR3 DNA sequence: TGTGCCAGCAGTTTGGGACTCAACACTGAAGCTTTCTTT. The V call is TRBV27, the J call TRBJ1-1; D may be TRBD1 (5 bases). CDR1 MNHEY and CDR2 SMNVEV come from the germline V gene (reference sequence). V dropped 3 bases and J dropped 2 bases, with 7 bases sitting between them. CDR3 length equals 13 residues.

The rearrangement links TRBV9 to TRBJ2-7; D unclear. V was cut by 0 bases and J by 2 bases, with 9 bases left in between. Germline V gives CDR1 SGDLS, CDR2 YYNGEE. The CDR3 extends over 14 amino acids. This CDR3 is CASSVGQQTYEQYF. The CDR3 bases are TGTGCCAGCAGCGTAGGCCAACAGACCTACGAGCAGTACTTC.